This T cell receptor beta chain comes out of a study of cytomegalovirus exposure and HLA in healthy donors. Trimming removed 2 bases at V and 5 bases at J, with 12 bases between. Germline assignment: CDR1 SEHNR and CDR2 FQNEAQ (reference sequence). The CDR3 loop spans 14 amino acids. It was with 60 Vbeta and 13 Jbeta primers that the PCR ran. Sequencing used immunoSEQ multiplex PCR; TCRdb keeps in-frame clones, though not all of them. The repertoire holds 100,000 to 150,000 clones, over 70% seen once, with approximately 1.8% in the top ten. This clone was picked up a small number of times. The receptor was isolated from a woman in her thirties or forties in good health and CMV-seronegative. V is TRBV7-9 and J is TRBJ1-2; D may be TRBD1 (6 bases). Sequencing was carried out using PBMCs. The CDR3 spells CASSLRDITYGYTF. CDR3 in DNA: TGTGCCAGCAGCTTAAGGGACATCACTTATGGCTACACCTTC.